This entry describes one T cell receptor (beta chain). Original data processing: The assay estimated nucleated cells by amplifying reference gene primers. Data came from immunoSEQ multiplex PCR; TCRdb stores just in-frame clones and leaves some out. V and J calls and clone size come straight from that table; D and trimming were deduced from the DNA. Among about 270,000 clones, 86% were seen once, and the ten largest hold over 8%. Germline CDR1 and CDR2: GTSNPN and SVGIG (reference sequence). The V end was cut by 0 bases, the J end by 2 bases, with 8 bases between. CDR3 length: 13 amino acids. These data are taken from a study of blood T cell repertoires in COVID-19. The overall study: Some COVID-19 samples were acute and others convalescent; all came from the United States, Italy and Spain. PBMCs, B-cell-depleted T cells, or T cells were the source of the cDNA or gDNA that made up the material.

The sequenced sample was peripheral blood. The sequence was collected from a man aged 40-49 years with active or convalescent COVID-19. The J gene is TRBJ2-7, the V gene TRBV30; D is unresolved. As DNA, the CDR3 is TGTGCCTGGAGTGTGGCAAATCCCTACGAGCAGTACTTC. Translation: CAWSVANPYEQYF.